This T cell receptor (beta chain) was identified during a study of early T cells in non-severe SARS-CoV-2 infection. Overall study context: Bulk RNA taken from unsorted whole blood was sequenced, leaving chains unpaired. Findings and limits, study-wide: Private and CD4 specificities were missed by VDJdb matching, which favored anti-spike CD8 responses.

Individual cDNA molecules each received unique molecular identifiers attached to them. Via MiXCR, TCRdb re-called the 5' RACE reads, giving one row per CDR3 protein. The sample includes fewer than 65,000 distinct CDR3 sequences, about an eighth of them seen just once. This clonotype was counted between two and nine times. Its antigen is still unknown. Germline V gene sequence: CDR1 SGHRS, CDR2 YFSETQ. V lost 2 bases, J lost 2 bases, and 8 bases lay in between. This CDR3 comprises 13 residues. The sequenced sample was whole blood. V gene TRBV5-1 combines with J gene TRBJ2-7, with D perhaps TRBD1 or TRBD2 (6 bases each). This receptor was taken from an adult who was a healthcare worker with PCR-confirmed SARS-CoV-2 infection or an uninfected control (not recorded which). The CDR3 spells CASSLGGPYEQYF. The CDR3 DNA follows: TGCGCCAGCAGCTTAGGGGGGCCCTACGAGCAGTACTTC.